The T cell receptor (beta chain) described here comes from a study of response to subunit inactivated influenza vaccine. This clonotype came up many times. TCRdb fed the RT-PCR reads into MiXCR, producing one record per CDR3 protein. The sample holds about 780,000 distinct CDR3 sequences, 18% seen once. This CDR3 spans 14 amino acids. The germline gives CDR1 SGHDT, CDR2 YYEEEE. Trimming removed 0 bases from V and 3 bases from J, with 7 bases in between. The chain has TRBV5-6 and TRBJ1-3; D gene ambiguous. The clonotype comes from a man over 45 who received an inactivated influenza vaccine. The material was PBMCs from blood, obtained 5 days after vaccination. CDR3 DNA sequence: TGTGCCAGCAGCTTGGGGGGAAGTGGAAACACCATATATTTT. Amino acid sequence: CASSLGGSGNTIYF.